Shown below are 2 T cell receptor beta chains from a single sample sequenced in a study of blood T cell repertoires in COVID-19. Repertoires were generated with immunoSEQ multiplex PCR, while TCRdb's copy carries only in-frame clones and drops some. The sample contains 120,000 to 150,000 clones, approximately 84% of which appear only once. The source material was PBMCs or T cells enriched from blood (not recorded which). The receptors derive from a man in his fifties or sixties in a cohort exposed to, infected with or recovered from COVID-19 (not recorded which).

This clone has just a few counts. The chain is built from TRBV2 and TRBJ2-1; TRBD2 aligns across 11 bases. From germline, CDR1 is SNHLY and CDR2 FYNNEI. The CDR3 totals 16 residues. The trim removed 5 bases at V and 7 bases at J, leaving 10 bases unmatched. CDR3 sequence: CASSISGTSGFNEQFF. In DNA, the CDR3 is TGTGCCAGCAGTATTTCCGGGACTAGCGGCTTTAATGAGCAGTTCTTC.

Remarks on this clone: Sequence at one end of the junction differs from germline and may be a read error. The chain uses TRBV11-2 and TRBJ1-6; a weak D match, TRBD1 (5 bases). CDR1 and CDR2 from the germline V gene are SGHAT and FQNNGV. This CDR3 has 15 amino acids. This chain's CDR3 is CASSIDSSYNSPLHF. In DNA, the CDR3 is TGTGCCAGCAGCATAGACAGCTCCTATAATTCACCCCTCCACTTT. Variable domain in full (rest from reference TRBV11-2 and TRBJ1-6): EAGVAQSPRYKIIEKRQSVAFWCNPISGHATLYWYQQILGQGPKLLIQFQNNGVVDDSQLPKDRFSAERLKGVDSTLKIQPAKLEDSAVYLCASSIDSSYNSPLHFGNGTRLTVT.